The 11 T cell receptor beta chains reported below all come from one sample, sequenced in a study of blood T cell repertoires in COVID-19. Assay used: immunoSEQ multiplex PCR; TCRdb lists only in-frame clones, some missing. The sample lists 140,000 or so clones; over 70% were seen once. The sequenced material came from peripheral blood. All receptors come from a man aged 45 to 65 who had recovered from COVID-19.

The CDR3 sequence is CAWSTRVNYGYTF. DNA for the CDR3: TGTGCCTGGAGCACGCGTGTTAACTATGGCTACACCTTC. J is TRBJ1-2 and V is TRBV30, with D hard to call. The V end was cut by 3 bases, the J end by 1 base, with 9 bases between. In germline, CDR1 is GTSNPN, CDR2 SVGIG (reference sequence). This CDR3 is built from 13 residues. Full variable domain (remainder filled in from reference TRBV30 and TRBJ1-2): SQTIHQWPATLVQPVGSPLSLECTVEGTSNPNLYWYRQAAGRGLQLLFYSVGIGQISSEVPQNLSASRPQDRQFILSSKKLLLSDSGFYLCAWSTRVNYGYTFGSGTRLTVV.

This rearrangement joins TRBV6-6 to TRBJ2-1; 9 nucleotides match TRBD1. CDR1 MNHNY and CDR2 SVGAGI come from the germline V gene (reference sequence). This CDR3 is 15 amino acids long. J lost 8 bases, V lost 1 base, and 6 bases had no gene match. The CDR3 region is CASSYLGQGPDEQFF. CDR3 bases: TGTGCCAGCAGTTACTTGGGACAGGGTCCTGATGAGCAGTTCTTC.

The chain has TRBV7-2 and TRBJ1-1; tentative D call: TRBD1 (6 bases). Trimming cost V 0 bases and J 11 bases, with 22 bases left between them. Germline CDR1 SGHTA, CDR2 FQGNSA. This CDR3 comprises 16 residues. The CDR3 region is CASSLAYTGLGYAAFF. The CDR3 region has the DNA TGTGCCAGCAGCTTAGCCTATACAGGGTTGGGATATGCCGCTTTCTTT.

This chain uses TRBV7-2 with TRBJ2-1, with 8 bases aligning to TRBD2. Per the germline V gene, CDR1 is SGHTA and CDR2 is FQGNSA. CDR3 length: 16 residues. The V segment lost 1 base and the J segment 2 bases; nucleotides outside the gene matches: 4. The CDR3 DNA follows: TGTGCCAGCAGCTTAGTGATACTAGCGGCCTACAATGAGCAGTTCTTC. This gives the protein CASSLVILAAYNEQFF.

The chain joins TRBV15 to TRBJ1-1, with 7 bases identical to TRBD1. Trimming took 2 bases from V and 0 from J; bases not matched to a gene: 15. CDR3 size: 19 residues. Germline CDR1 is LNHNV and CDR2 is YYDKDF (reference sequence). The DNA of the CDR3 is TGTGCCACCAGCAGACTAGGCCGGGACAGTGACCCCATGAACACTGAAGCTTTCTTT. Translated: CATSRLGRDSDPMNTEAFF.

The V and J genes are TRBV6-1 and TRBJ2-5, with D perhaps TRBD1 (5 bases). This CDR3 contains 14 residues. Trimming took 2 bases from V and 4 from J, leaving 11 bases between them. The germline V gene has CDR1 MNHNS and CDR2 SASEGT. CDR3: CASSEPGIAETQYF. CDR3 coding DNA: TGTGCCAGCAGTGAACCAGGGATTGCAGAGACCCAGTACTTC.

The chain employs TRBV5-8 and TRBJ1-2, with D hard to call. The CDR3 runs to 12 residues. CDR1 and CDR2 (germline): SGHTS, YDEGEE. The germline V and J ends were trimmed by 0 bases and 5 bases, with 5 bases remaining between them. The CDR3 is CASSLGQYGYTF. For the CDR3, the DNA is TGTGCCAGCAGCTTGGGTCAGTATGGCTACACCTTC.

This clone was recorded a few times. The chain employs TRBV5-8 and TRBJ1-4; TRBD1 aligns across 7 bases. CDR1 SGHTS and CDR2 YDEGEE come from the germline V gene. This CDR3 is 17 amino acids long. Trimming took 5 bases from V and 3 from J; bases not matched to a gene: 13. The chain's CDR3 is CASSTRTLGTANEKLFF. In DNA form, the CDR3 reads TGTGCCAGCAGTACAAGAACGTTGGGGACAGCTAATGAAAAACTGTTTTTT.

This chain links TRBV11-2 with TRBJ1-4; 9 bases agree with TRBD1. The CDR3 spans 17 residues. V shed 3 bases, J shed 4 bases, and the junction held 9 bases outside the gene matches. CDR1 and CDR2 (germline): SGHAT, FQNNGV. CDR3 loop: CASSLGGQGEFNEKLFF. The CDR3 DNA follows: TGTGCCAGCAGCTTGGGGGGACAGGGCGAATTTAATGAAAAACTGTTTTTT.

The V and J genes are TRBV7-6 and TRBJ1-4; maybe TRBD1 (5 bases). The CDR3 length is 13 residues. CDR1 and CDR2 (germline): SGHVS, FNYEAQ. V was pared by 5 bases and J by 7 bases, with 11 bases between. This CDR3 reads CASSPLGGEKLFF. The CDR3 DNA reads as TGTGCCAGCAGCCCCCTGGGGGGTGAAAAACTGTTTTTT.

This sequence joins TRBV19 and TRBJ1-5; D is undetermined. CDR3 size: 16 residues. Germline lookup yields CDR1 LNHDA and CDR2 SQIVND (reference sequence). V lost 4 bases, J lost 2 bases, and 15 bases lay in between. The CDR3 protein is CASSTEGSVGNQPQHF. Written as DNA, the CDR3 is TGTGCCAGTAGTACTGAGGGATCGGTGGGCAATCAGCCCCAGCATTTT. Looking up the rest from reference TRBV19 and TRBJ1-5 gives the full variable domain: DGGITQSPKYLFRKEGQNVTLSCEQNLNHDAMYWYRQDPGQGLRLIYYSQIVNDFQKGDIAEGYSVSREKKESFPLTVTSAQKNPTAFYLCASSTEGSVGNQPQHFGDGTRLSIL.